This T cell receptor (beta chain) was observed in a study of cytomegalovirus exposure and HLA in healthy donors. General study results and limits: Reportedly, a later analysis found an Asian-associated ancestry cluster had fewer N-insertions than the roughly 700-donor mean.

Deletions cut 4 bases from V and 3 bases from J, with 7 bases between. Germline V gene data show CDR1 as SGHAT and CDR2 as FQNNGV. The CDR3 is made up of 13 amino acids. Concerning this clone: Its specificity is not known.

Primers: 60 Vbeta forward and 13 Jbeta reverse. Profiled with immunoSEQ multiplex PCR; TCRdb holds only in-frame clones, not every one. Of about 200,000 clones listed, approximately 85% are singletons. Specimen: PBMCs. This receptor was identified in a woman between 50 and 59 years old in good health and CMV-seronegative. The rearrangement uses TRBV11-2 and TRBJ1-5; D is perhaps TRBD1 (6 bases). The CDR3 sequence: CASSWDTNQPQHF. The CDR3 DNA sequence: TGTGCCAGCAGCTGGGACACCAATCAGCCCCAGCATTTT.